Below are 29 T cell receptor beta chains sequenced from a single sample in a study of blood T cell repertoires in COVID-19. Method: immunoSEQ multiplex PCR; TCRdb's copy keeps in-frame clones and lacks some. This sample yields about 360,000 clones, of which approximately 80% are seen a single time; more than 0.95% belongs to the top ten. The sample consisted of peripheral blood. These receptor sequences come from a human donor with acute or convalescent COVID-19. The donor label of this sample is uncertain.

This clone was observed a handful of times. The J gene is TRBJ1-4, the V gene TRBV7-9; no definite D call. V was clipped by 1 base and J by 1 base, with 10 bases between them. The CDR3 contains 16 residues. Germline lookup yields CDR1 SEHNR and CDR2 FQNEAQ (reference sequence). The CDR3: CASSLGSVVTNEKLFF. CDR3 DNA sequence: TGTGCCAGCAGCTTAGGATCGGTGGTAACTAATGAAAAACTGTTTTTT.

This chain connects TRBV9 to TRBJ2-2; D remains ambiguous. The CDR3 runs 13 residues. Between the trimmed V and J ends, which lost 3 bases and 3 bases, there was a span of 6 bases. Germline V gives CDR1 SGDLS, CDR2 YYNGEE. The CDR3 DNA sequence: TGTGCCAGCAGCGAACAAGACACCGGGGAGCTGTTTTTT. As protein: CASSEQDTGELFF.

The CDR3 here is CASSQPVRGLYNEQFF. The CDR3 region has the DNA TGCGCCAGCAGCCAACCCGTCCGGGGACTTTACAATGAGCAGTTCTTC. The chain couples TRBV4-1 to TRBJ2-1; a weak D match, TRBD2 (6 bases). The CDR3 is made up of 16 amino acids. V shed 2 bases and J shed 4 bases, with 15 bases lying between them. Germline assignment: CDR1 MGHRA and CDR2 YSYEKL.

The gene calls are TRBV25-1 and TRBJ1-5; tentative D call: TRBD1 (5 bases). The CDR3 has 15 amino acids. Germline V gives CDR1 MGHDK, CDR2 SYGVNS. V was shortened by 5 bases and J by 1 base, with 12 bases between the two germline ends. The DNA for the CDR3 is TGTGCCAGCAGTAGTCAGGGAGGGAGCAATCAGCCCCAGCATTTT. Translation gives CASSSQGGSNQPQHF.

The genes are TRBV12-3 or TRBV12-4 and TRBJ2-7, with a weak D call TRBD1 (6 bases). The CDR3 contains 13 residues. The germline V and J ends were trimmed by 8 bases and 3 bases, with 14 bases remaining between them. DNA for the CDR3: TGTGCCAGCGGTCTACAGGGTCTCTACGAGCAGTACTTC. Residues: CASGLQGLYEQYF.

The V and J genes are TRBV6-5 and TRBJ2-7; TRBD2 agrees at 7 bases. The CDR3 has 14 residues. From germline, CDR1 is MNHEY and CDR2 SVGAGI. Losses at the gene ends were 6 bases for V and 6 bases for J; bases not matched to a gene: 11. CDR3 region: CASRPLGGVSEQYF. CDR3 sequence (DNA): TGTGCCAGCAGACCTTTGGGGGGGGTCTCCGAGCAGTACTTC.

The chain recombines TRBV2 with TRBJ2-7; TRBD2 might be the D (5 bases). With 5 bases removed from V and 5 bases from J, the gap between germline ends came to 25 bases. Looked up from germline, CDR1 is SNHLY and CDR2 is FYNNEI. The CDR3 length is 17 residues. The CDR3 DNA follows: TGTGCCAGCAGTTCCGGATTACGTGGAGGCCCAGCCCACGAGCAGTACTTC. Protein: CASSSGLRGGPAHEQYF.

CDR3 amino acids: CAGGPMNTEAFF. The CDR3 coding sequence is TGTGCCGGGGGCCCCATGAACACTGAAGCTTTCTTT. The chain is built from TRBV27 and TRBJ1-1, with D perhaps TRBD1 (6 bases). The CDR3 extends over 12 amino acids. The germline V and J ends were trimmed by 11 bases and 0 bases, with 10 bases remaining between them. The V gene's germline CDR1 is MNHEY and CDR2 SMNVEV (reference sequence).

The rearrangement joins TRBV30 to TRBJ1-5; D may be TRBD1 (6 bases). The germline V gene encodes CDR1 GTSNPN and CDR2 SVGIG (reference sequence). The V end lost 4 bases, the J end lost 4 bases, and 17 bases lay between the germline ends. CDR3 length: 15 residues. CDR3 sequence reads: CAWTLRGAPNQPQHF. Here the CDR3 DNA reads TGTGCCTGGACCCTACGGGGGGCCCCTAATCAGCCCCAGCATTTT.

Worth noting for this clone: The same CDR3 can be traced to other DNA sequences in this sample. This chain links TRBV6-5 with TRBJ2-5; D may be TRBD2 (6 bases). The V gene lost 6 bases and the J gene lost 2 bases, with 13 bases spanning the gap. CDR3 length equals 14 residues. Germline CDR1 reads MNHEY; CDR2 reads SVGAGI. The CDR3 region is CASSRGTAQETQYF. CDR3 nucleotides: TGTGCCAGCAGCAGAGGGACTGCACAAGAGACCCAGTACTTC.

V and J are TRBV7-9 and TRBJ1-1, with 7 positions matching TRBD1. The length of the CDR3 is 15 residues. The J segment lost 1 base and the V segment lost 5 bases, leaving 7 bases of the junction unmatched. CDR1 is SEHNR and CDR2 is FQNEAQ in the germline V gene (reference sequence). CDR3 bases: TGTGCCAGCAGCCGGACAGGACAAGAGAACACTGAAGCTTTCTTT. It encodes CASSRTGQENTEAFF.

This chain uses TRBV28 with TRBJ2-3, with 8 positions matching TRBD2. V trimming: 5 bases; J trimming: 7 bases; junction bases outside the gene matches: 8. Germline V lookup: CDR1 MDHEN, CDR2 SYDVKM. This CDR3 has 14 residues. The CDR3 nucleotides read TGTGCCAGCAGTCCGGGGGGGGTCCGACATACGCAGTATTTT. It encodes CASSPGGVRHTQYF.

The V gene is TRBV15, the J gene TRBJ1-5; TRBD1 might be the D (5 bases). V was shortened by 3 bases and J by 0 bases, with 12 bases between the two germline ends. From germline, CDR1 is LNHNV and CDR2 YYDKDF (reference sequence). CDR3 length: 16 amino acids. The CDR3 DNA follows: TGTGCCACCAGCAGGGAGGGACGTAATAGCAATCAGCCCCAGCATTTT. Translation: CATSREGRNSNQPQHF.

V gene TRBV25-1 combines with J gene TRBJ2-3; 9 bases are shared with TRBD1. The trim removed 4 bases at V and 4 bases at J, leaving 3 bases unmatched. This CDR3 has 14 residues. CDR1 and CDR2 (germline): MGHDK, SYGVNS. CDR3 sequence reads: CASSAGQGPDTQYF. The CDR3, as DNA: TGTGCCAGCAGTGCGGGACAGGGACCAGATACGCAGTATTTT.

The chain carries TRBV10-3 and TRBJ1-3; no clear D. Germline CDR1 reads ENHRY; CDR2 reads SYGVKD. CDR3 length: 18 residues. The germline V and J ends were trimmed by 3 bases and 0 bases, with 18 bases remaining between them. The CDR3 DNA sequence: TGTGCCATCAGTGAAACTCTGACTTCCCGAAGCTCTGGAAACACCATATATTTT. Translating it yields CAISETLTSRSSGNTIYF.

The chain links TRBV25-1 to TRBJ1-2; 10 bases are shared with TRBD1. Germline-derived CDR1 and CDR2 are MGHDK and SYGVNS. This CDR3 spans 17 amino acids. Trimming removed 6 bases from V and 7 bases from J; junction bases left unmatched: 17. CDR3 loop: CASRLPGQGRIGGGYTF. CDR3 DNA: TGTGCCAGCAGGCTCCCGGGACAGGGGAGGATCGGAGGTGGCTACACCTTC.

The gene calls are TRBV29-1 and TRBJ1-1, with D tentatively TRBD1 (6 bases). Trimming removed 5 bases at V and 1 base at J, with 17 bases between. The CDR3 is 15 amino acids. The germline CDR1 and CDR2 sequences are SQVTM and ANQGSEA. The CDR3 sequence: CSVIVDRNWNTEAFF. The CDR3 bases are TGCAGCGTTATAGTTGACAGGAACTGGAACACTGAAGCTTTCTTT.

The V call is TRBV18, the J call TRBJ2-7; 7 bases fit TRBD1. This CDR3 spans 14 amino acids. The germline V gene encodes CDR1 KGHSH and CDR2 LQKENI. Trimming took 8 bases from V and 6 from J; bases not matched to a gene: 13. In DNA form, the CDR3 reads TGTGCCAGCATCCGGGACAGTGGAGGTGGCGAGCAGTACTTC. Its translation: CASIRDSGGGEQYF.

CDR3 amino acids: CASSEPRQGAHGYTF. CDR3 sequence (DNA): TGTGCCAGCAGTGAACCTCGACAGGGGGCGCATGGCTACACCTTC. This chain links TRBV25-1 with TRBJ1-2; TRBD1 matches at 10 bases. This CDR3 spans 15 amino acids. The ends lost 2 bases at V and 6 bases at J; junction bases unmatched: 6. CDR1 and CDR2 (germline): MGHDK, SYGVNS.

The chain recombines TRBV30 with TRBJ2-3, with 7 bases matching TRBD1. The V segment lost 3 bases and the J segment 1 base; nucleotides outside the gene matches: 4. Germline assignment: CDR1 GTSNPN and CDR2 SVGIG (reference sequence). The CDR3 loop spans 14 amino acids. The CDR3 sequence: CAWRITGGTDTQYF. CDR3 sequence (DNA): TGTGCCTGGAGGATAACAGGGGGCACAGATACGCAGTATTTT.

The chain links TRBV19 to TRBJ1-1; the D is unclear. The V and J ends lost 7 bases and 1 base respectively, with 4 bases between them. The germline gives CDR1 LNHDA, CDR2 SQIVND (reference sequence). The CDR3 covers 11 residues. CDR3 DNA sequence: TGTGCCAGTACCCAGAACACTGAAGCTTTCTTT. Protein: CASTQNTEAFF.

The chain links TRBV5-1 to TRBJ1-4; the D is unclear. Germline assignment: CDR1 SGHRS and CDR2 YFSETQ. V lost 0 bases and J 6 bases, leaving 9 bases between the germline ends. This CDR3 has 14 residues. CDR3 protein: CASSLGGRDEKLFF. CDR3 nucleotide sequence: TGCGCCAGCAGCTTGGGCGGGCGGGATGAAAAACTGTTTTTT.

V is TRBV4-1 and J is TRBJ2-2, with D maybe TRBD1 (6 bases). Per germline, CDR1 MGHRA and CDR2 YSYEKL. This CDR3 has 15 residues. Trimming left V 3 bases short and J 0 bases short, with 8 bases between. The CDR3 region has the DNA TGCGCCAGCAGCCACCAGGGGTCGAACACCGGGGAGCTGTTTTTT. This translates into CASSHQGSNTGELFF.

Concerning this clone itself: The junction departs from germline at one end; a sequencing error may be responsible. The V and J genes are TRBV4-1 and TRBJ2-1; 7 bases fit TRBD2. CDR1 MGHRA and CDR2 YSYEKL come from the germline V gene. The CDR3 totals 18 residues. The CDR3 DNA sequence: TGCGCCAGCAGCCAAGCCATTCCCCTGGCGGGAGAGAGCAATGGGCAGTTCTTC. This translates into CASSQAIPLAGESNGQFF.

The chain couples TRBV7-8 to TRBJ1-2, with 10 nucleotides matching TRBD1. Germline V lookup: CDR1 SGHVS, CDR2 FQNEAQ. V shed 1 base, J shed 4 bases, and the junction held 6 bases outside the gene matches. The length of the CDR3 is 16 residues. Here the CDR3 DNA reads TGTGCCAGCAGCTTAGAGCGGGACAGGGGTGTCTATGGCTACACCTTC. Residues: CASSLERDRGVYGYTF.

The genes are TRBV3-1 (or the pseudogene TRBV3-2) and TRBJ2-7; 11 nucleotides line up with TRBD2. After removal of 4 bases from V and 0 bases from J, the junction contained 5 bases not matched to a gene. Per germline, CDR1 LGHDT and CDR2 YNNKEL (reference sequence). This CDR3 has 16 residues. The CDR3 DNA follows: TGTGCCAGCAGCCGTCTAGCGGGGGGTCCCTCCTACGAGCAGTACTTC. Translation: CASSRLAGGPSYEQYF.

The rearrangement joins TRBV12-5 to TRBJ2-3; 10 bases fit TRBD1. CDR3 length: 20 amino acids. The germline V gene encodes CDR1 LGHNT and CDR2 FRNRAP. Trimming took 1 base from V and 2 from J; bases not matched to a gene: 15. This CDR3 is CASGLGPGQGLPSVTDTQYF. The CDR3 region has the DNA TGTGCTAGTGGTTTGGGGCCGGGACAGGGGTTACCATCCGTCACAGATACGCAGTATTTT.

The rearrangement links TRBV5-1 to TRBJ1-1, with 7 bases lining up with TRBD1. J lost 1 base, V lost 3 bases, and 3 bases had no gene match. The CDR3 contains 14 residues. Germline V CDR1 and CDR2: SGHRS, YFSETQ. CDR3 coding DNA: TGCGCCAGCAGCTCCGGGACAGCGAACACTGAAGCTTTCTTT. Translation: CASSSGTANTEAFF. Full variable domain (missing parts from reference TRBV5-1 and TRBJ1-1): KAGVTQTPRYLIKTRGQQVTLSCSPISGHRSVSWYQQTPGQGLQFLFEYFSETQRNKGNFPGRFSGRQFSNSRSEMNVSTLELGDSALYLCASSSGTANTEAFFGQGTRLTVV.

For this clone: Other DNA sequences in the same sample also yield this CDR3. The CDR3 sequence is CASSHGGYEQYF. The CDR3 region has the DNA TGTGCCAGCAGCCATGGGGGGTACGAGCAGTACTTC. V usage is TRBV14 and J usage is TRBJ2-7; D perhaps matches TRBD2 (6 bases). Per germline, CDR1 SGHDN and CDR2 FVKESK. V shed 3 bases and J shed 4 bases, with 7 bases lying between them. The CDR3 is 12 residues long.